Given below is one TCR beta chain in context. What it binds is unknown. The source of the sample is a study of post-analysis software for immune sequencing data. Study results and caveats: With TRBV5-6, TRBV5-1 and TRBV20-1 included, 5 or 6 TRBV segments were more frequent in patients than in controls. Multiple sclerosis patients showed significantly lower normalized Chao1 diversity than controls did.

Every TCR beta cDNA library bore unique molecular identifiers. Out of roughly 1 to 10 million T cells, some 480,000 cDNA molecules were generated. Via MiXCR, TCRdb re-called the PCR reads, giving one row per CDR3 protein. The sample gives over 150,000 distinct CDR3 sequences, approximately 31% of which show up once; about 1.6% is in the top ten. The CDR3 runs to 16 residues. V shed 0 bases and J 2 bases; nucleotides not matched to a gene: 5. Germline CDR1 and CDR2: LGHNA and YNFKEQ. This chain joins TRBV4-2 and TRBJ2-7; 9 nucleotides align to TRBD2. Specimen: blood. The clonotype originates from a girl aged 10-17 years with multiple sclerosis. In DNA form, the CDR3 reads TGTGCCAGCAGCCAAGAGTGGCGGGAGGGAACCTACGAGCAGTACTTC. This encodes CASSQEWREGTYEQYF.